This T cell receptor (beta chain) was captured by sequencing in a study of STAT5B mutations in CD4+ large granular lymphocyte leukemia. The study's findings and limits: 8/27 top patient clones versus 2/35 control clones were TRBV06-family.

V shed 4 bases and J 6 bases; nucleotides not matched to a gene: 7. Germline-derived CDR1 and CDR2 are MNHNY and SVGAGI (reference sequence). The length of the CDR3 is 15 residues. To note about this clone: Its target is unknown.

TCRdb's table, derived via immunoSEQ multiplex PCR, lists solely in-frame clones and lacks some. The sample carries thousands of clones, roughly 80% recorded once. This chain joins TRBV6-6 and TRBJ2-5; the match to TRBD2 covers 11 bases. The sequenced material came from PBMCs. This receptor was taken from a woman in her sixties with CD4+ T-cell large granular lymphocyte leukemia. For the CDR3, the DNA is TGTGCCAGCAGTTGGGTAGCGGGAGGGGGGAAGACCCAGTACTTC. It is translated as CASSWVAGGGKTQYF.